This TCR beta chain emerged from a study of response to subunit inactivated influenza vaccine. Study-wide results and limits: That few new T cells are recruited by each seasonal influenza vaccination was the authors' suggestion.

From germline, CDR1 is DFQATT and CDR2 SNEGSKA (reference sequence). The V segment lost 6 bases and the J segment 8 bases; nucleotides outside the gene matches: 13. This CDR3 is built from 15 residues. TCRdb redid the calling of the RT-PCR reads with MiXCR, one entry per CDR3 protein. This sample yields roughly 570,000 distinct CDR3 sequences, of which 12% to 15% are seen a single time; approximately 12% belongs to the top ten. For this clonotype: No antigen is known for it.

This chain uses TRBV20-1 with TRBJ2-1; TRBD2 matches at 10 bases. The TCR was taken from a man between 45 and 60 years old who received an inactivated influenza vaccine. Sequenced material: PBMCs from blood, taken about 13 days after vaccination. The CDR3 reads CSARRSAGGLYEQFF. DNA for the CDR3: TGCAGTGCGAGGAGGTCAGCGGGGGGGCTTTATGAGCAGTTCTTC.